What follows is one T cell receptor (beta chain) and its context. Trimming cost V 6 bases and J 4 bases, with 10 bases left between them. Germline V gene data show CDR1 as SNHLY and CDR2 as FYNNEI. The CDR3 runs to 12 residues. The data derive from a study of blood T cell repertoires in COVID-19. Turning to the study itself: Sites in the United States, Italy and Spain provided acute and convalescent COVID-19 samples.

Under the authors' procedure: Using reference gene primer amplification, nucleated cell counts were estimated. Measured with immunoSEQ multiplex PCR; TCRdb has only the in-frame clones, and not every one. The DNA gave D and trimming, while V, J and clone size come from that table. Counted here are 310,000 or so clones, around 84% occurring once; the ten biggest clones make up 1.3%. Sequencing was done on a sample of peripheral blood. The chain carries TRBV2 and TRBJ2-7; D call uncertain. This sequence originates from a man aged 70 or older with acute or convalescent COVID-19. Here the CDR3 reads CASRPLSYEQYF. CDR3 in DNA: TGTGCCAGCAGGCCTCTTAGTTACGAGCAGTACTTC.